This T cell receptor beta chain was sequenced during a study of Graves' ophthalmopathy and Graves' hyperthyroidism. The length of the CDR3 is 13 residues. Germline V lookup: CDR1 SEHNR, CDR2 FQNEAQ (reference sequence). Transcripts of RNA were the source for amplifying TCR beta CDR3 regions. Second-round multiplex PCR followed a first-round RT-PCR using HTBI primers. TCRdb itself ran the multiplex PCR reads through MiXCR, one entry per CDR3 protein. The sample has tens of thousands of distinct CDR3 sequences; roughly 50% are singletons. The study excluded patients with other autoimmune diseases, uncontrolled infections, pregnancy or lactation. PBMCs had their origin in fresh peripheral blood (roughly 11 ml). Details on this clonotype: Relative to the germline gene, one junction end is altered; a read error may explain this.

Sequenced material: peripheral blood. The TCR sequence derives from an adult woman with stable Graves' hyperthyroidism. V usage is TRBV7-9 and J usage is TRBJ1-1, with TRBD1 as a possible D gene (5 bases). CDR3: CASSLGGYTEASF. Here the CDR3 DNA reads TGTGCCAGCAGCCTGGGGGGGTACACTGAAGCTTCCTTT.